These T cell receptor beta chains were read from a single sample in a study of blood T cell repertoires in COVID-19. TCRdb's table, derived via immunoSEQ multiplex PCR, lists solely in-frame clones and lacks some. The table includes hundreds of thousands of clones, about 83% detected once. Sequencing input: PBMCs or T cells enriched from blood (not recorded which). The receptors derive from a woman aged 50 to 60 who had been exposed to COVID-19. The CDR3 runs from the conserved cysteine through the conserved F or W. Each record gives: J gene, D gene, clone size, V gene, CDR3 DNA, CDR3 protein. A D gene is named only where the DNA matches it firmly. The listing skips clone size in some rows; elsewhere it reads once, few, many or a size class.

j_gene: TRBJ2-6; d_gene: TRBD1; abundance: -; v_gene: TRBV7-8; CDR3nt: TGTGCCAGCAGCCCTACCCCCCGGACAGGGGGTGCCTCTGGGGCCAACGTCCTGACTTTC; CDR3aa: CASSPTPRTGGASGANVLTF
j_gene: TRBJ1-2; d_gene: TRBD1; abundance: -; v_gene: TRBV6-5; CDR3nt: TGTGCCAGCACATACAGGGGGAATCTGGGCTACACCTTC; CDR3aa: CASTYRGNLGYTF
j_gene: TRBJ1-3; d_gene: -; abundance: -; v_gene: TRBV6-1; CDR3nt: TGTGCCAGCAGTGAAGGGGGACTTAGCTCTGGAAACACCATATATTTT; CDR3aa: CASSEGGLSSGNTIYF
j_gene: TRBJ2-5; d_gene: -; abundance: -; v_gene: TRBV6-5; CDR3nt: TGTGCCAGCAGTCGAAGCGAGGAGACCCAGTACTTC; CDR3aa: CASSRSEETQYF
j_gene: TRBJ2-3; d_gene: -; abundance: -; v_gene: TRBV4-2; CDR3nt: TGTGCCAGCAGCCAAGAAGGCGGGGAAACAGATACGCAGTATTTT; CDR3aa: CASSQEGGETDTQYF
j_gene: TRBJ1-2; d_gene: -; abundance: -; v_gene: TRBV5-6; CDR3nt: TGTGCCAGCAGGTCGATGGGGGGGCCTTCCGTTGGCTACACCTTC; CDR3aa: CASRSMGGPSVGYTF
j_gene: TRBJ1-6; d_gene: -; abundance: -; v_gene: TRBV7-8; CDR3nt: TGTGCCAGCAGCTTAGAGAGCAATTCACCCCTCCACTTT; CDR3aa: CASSLESNSPLHF
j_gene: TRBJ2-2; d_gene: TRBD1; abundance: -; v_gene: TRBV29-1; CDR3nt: TGCAGCGTTGTTGGGACAGGGGCCCCCGGGGAGCTGTTTTTT; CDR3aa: CSVVGTGAPGELFF
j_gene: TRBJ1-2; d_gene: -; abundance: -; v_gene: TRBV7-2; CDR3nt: TGTGCCAGCAGCTTCCCCAGGGAGGGAGGCTACACCTTC; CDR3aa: CASSFPREGGYTF
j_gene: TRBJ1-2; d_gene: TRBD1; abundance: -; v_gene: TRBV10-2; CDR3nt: TGCGCCAGCAGACCCAACCGGGACAGGGTACACTATGGCTACACCTTC; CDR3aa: CASRPNRDRVHYGYTF
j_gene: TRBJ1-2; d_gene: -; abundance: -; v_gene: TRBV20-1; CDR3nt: TGCAGTGTCGGCAGGGGAGATGGCTACACCTTC; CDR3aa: CSVGRGDGYTF
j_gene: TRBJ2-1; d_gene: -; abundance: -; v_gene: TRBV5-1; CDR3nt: TGCGCCAGCAGCTTGGATTATAATGAGCAGTTCTTC; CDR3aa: CASSLDYNEQFF
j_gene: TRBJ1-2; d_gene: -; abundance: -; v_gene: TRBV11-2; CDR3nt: TGTGCCAGCAGCTTAGGGGGCATCCATGGCTACACCTTC; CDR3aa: CASSLGGIHGYTF
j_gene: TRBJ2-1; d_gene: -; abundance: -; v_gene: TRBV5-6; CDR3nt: TGTGCCAGCAGCTTACCCGACAGTCGAAGTGAGCAGTTCTTC; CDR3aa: CASSLPDSRSEQFF
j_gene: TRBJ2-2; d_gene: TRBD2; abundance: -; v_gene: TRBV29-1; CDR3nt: TGCAGCGTCCGACTAGCGGGGGGTGGCGGGGAGCTGTTTTTT; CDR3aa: CSVRLAGGGGELFF
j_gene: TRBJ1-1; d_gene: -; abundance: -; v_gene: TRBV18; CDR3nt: TGTGCCAGCTCCCCAGGAACAGGGCGGACTGAAGCTTTCTTT; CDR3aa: CASSPGTGRTEAFF
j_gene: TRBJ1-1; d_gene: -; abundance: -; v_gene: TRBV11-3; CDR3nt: TGTGCCAGCAGCCGAAGAACAGGGACCTGGGGGAACACTGAAGCTTTCTTT; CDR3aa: CASSRRTGTWGNTEAFF
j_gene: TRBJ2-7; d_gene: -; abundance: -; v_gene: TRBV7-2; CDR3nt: TGTGCCAGCAGCTTTCACTCTTCTGCCGAGCAGTACTTC; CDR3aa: CASSFHSSAEQYF
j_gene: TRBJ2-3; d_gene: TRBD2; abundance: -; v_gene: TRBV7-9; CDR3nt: TGTGCCAGCAGCTTAGGGGGACTAGCGGGTAGCACAGATACGCAGTATTTT; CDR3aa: CASSLGGLAGSTDTQYF
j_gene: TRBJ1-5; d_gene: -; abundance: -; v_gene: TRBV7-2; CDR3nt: TGTGCCAGCAGCTTACTGTATAGCAATCAGCCCCAGCATTTT; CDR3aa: CASSLLYSNQPQHF
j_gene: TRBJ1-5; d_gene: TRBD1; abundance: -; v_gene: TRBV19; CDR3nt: TGTGCCAGTAGTACGGACAGGAGGACCTATCAGCCCCAGCATTTT; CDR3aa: CASSTDRRTYQPQHF
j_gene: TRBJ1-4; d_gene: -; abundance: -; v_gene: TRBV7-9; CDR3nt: TGTGCCAGCAGCTACCGGCCGGGTTTAGCGGATGAAAAACTGTTTTTT; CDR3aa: CASSYRPGLADEKLFF
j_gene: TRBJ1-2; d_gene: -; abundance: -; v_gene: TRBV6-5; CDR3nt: TGTGCCAGCAGTTACTCCCCTAGTTCCGGCTACACCTTC; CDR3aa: CASSYSPSSGYTF
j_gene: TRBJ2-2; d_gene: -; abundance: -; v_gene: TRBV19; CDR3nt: TGTGCCAGTAGTATAGGTGACAGAAAGACCGGGGAGCTGTTTTTT; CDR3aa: CASSIGDRKTGELFF
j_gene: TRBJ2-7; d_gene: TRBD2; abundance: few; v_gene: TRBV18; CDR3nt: TGTGCCAGCTCCGCAGCGCGGGGGGAGCAGTACTTC; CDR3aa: CASSAARGEQYF
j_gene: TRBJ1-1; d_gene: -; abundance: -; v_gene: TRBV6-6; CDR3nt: TGTGCCAGCAGTTTCAGCACTGAAGCTTTCTTT; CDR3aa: CASSFSTEAFF
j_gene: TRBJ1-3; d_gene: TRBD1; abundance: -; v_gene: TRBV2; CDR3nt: TGTGCCATCGGGACAGCTGGAAACACCATATATTTT; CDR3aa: CAIGTAGNTIYF
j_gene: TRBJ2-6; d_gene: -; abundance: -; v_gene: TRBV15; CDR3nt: TGTGCCACCAGCAGAGATCGGGATGGGGCCAACGTCCTGACTTTC; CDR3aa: CATSRDRDGANVLTF
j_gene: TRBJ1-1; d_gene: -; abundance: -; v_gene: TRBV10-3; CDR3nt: TGTGCCATCAGTCGGGACTTCCAGAACACTGAAGCTTTCTTT; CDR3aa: CAISRDFQNTEAFF
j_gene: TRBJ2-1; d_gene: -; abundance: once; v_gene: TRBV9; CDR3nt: TGTGCCAGCAGCGTAGGGACAGCCTCCTACAATGAGCAGTTCTTC; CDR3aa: CASSVGTASYNEQFF
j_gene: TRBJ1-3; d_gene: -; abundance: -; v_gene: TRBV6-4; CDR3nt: TGTGCCAGCAGTGACTCGGCTGATGGAAACACCATATATTTT; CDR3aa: CASSDSADGNTIYF
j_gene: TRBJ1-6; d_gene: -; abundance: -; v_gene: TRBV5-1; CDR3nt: TGCGCCAGCAGCCTGGACGGAAGGGGTTCACCCCTCCACTTT; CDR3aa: CASSLDGRGSPLHF
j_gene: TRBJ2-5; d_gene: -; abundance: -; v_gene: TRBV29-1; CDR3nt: TGCAGCGTTGACATAGCCCAAGAGACCCAGTACTTC; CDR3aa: CSVDIAQETQYF
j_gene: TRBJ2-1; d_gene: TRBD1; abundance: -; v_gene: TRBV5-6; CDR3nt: TGTGCCAGCAGCTCTACCGGGACAGGGCTCAGTGAGCAGTTCTTC; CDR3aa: CASSSTGTGLSEQFF
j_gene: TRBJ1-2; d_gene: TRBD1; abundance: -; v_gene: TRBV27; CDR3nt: TGTGCCAGCAGTGGGACAGTGAACTATGGCTACACCTTC; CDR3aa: CASSGTVNYGYTF
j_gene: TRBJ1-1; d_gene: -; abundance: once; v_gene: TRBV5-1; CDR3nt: TGCGCCAGCAGCTTGGGCGGGTCTCACACTGAAGCTTTCTTT; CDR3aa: CASSLGGSHTEAFF
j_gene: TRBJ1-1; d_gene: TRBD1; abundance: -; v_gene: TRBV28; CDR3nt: TGTGCCAGCAGTTTCCCTGGACAGGGGGACACTGAAGCTTTCTTT; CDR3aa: CASSFPGQGDTEAFF
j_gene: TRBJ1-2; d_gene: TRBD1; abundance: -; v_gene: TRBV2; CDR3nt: TGTGCCAGCAGCGGGGACAGCCTTTATGGCTACACCTTC; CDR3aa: CASSGDSLYGYTF
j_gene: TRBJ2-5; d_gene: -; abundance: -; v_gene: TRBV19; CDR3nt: TGTGCCAGTAGTATACCCGACGGGATGGAGACCCAGTACTTC; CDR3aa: CASSIPDGMETQYF
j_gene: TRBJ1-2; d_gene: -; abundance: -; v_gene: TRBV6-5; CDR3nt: TGTGCCAGCACCCTATCGGGTCTTGGGGGCTACACCTTC; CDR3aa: CASTLSGLGGYTF
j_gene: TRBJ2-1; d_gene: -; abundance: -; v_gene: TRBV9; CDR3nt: TGTGCCAGCAGCCCCACCACAGGTCTAAGTGGAAATGAGCAGTTCTTC; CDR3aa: CASSPTTGLSGNEQFF
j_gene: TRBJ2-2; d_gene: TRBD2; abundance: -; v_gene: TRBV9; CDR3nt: TGTGCCAGCACCGGGGGGGGGAACCCACGAAACGGGGAGCTGTTTTTT; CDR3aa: CASTGGGNPRNGELFF
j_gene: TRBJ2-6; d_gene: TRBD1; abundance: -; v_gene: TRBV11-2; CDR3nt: TGTGCCAGCAGCAACAGGGGGCTAGGGGCCAACGTCCTGACTTTC; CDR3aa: CASSNRGLGANVLTF
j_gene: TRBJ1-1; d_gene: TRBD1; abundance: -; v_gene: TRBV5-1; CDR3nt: TGCGCCAGCAGCTTGGGACAGGGGCTAAGCAGAGCTTTCTTT; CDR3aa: CASSLGQGLSRAFF
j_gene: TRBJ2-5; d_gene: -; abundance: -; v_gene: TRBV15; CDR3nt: TGTGCCACCAGCAGGTCCCGGTCGTACCAAGAGACCCAGTACTTC; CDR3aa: CATSRSRSYQETQYF
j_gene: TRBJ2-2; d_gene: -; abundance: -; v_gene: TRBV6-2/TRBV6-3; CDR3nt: TGTGCCAGCAGTTCTTACAGGAACGGGGAGCTGTTTTTT; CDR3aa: CASSSYRNGELFF
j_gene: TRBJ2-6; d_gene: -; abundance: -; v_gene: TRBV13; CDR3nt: TGTGCCAGCAGCTTATCGGCGGGGTCTGGGGCCAACGTCCTGACTTTC; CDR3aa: CASSLSAGSGANVLTF
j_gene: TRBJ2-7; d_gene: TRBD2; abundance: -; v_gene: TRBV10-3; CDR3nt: TGTGCCATCAGTGACACCGTCTCCCCGGGGGGCGAGCAGTACTTC; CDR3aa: CAISDTVSPGGEQYF
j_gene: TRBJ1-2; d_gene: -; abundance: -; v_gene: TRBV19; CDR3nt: TGTGCCAGTAGCGCAACAGGGAACTATGGCTACACCTTC; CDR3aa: CASSATGNYGYTF
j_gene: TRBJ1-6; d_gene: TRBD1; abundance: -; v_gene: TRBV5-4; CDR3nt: TGTGCCAGCAGCGACCCGGGACAGAGCTCCTATAATTCACCCCTCCACTTT; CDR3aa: CASSDPGQSSYNSPLHF
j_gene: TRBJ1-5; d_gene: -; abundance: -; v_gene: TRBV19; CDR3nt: TGTGCCAGTAGTATAGACCTCTATAGCAATCAGCCCCAGCATTTT; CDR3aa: CASSIDLYSNQPQHF
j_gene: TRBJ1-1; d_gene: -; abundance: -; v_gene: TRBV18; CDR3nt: TGTGCCAGCTCCCAGCCAGGGGAAACTGAAGCTTTCTTT; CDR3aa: CASSQPGETEAFF
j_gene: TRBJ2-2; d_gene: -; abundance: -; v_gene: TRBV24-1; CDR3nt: TGTGCCACCAGTGCCTCCTCCCGGGGGGAGCTGTTTTTT; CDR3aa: CATSASSRGELFF
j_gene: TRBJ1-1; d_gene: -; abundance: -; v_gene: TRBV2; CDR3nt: TGTGCCAGCAAGAAAGGGGCCACTGAAGCTTTCTTT; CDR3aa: CASKKGATEAFF
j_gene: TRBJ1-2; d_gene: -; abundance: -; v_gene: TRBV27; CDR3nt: TGTGCCAGCAGTAGCCGACAGCGCCCCTTTAACTATGGCTACACCTTC; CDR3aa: CASSSRQRPFNYGYTF